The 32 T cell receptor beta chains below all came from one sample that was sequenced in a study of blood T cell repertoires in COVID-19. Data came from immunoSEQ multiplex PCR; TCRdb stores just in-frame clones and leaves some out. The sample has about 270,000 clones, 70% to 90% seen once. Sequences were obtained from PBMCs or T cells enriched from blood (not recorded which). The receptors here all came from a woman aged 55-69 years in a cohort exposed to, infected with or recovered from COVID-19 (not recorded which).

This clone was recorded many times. CDR3 in DNA: TGTGCCAGTAGTATGAGCGGGGGTAGCAATCAGCCCCAGCATTTT. Translated, it gives CASSMSGGSNQPQHF. The chain joins TRBV19 to TRBJ1-5; TRBD1 is a possible D gene (5 bases). V was clipped by 3 bases and J by 0 bases, with 9 bases between them. Germline CDR1 reads LNHDA; CDR2 reads SQIVND (reference sequence). CDR3 length: 15 amino acids.

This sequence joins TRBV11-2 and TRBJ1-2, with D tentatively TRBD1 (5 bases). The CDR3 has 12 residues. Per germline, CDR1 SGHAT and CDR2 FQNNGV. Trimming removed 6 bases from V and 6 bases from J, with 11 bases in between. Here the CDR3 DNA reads TGTGCCAGCAGTGAGCAGGGCCATGGCTACACCTTC. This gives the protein CASSEQGHGYTF.

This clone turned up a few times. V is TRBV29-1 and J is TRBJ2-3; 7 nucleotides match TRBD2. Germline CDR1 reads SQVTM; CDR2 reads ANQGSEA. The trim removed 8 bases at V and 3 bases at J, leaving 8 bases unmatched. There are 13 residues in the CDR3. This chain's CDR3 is CSPRAAGTDTQYF. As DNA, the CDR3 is TGCAGCCCTCGGGCAGCGGGAACAGATACGCAGTATTTT.

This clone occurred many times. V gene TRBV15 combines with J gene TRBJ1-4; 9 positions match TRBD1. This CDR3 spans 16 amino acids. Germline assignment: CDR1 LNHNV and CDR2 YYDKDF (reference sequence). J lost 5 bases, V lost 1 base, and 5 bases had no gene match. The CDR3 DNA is TGTGCCACCAGCAGAGCCACCGGGACAGGGAATGAAAAACTGTTTTTT. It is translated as CATSRATGTGNEKLFF. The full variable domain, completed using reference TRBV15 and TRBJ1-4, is DAMVIQNPRYQVTQFGKPVTLSCSQTLNHNVMYWYQQKSSQAPKLLFHYYDKDFNNEADTPDNFQSRRPNTSFCFLDIRSPGLGDTAMYLCATSRATGTGNEKLFFGSGTQLSVL.

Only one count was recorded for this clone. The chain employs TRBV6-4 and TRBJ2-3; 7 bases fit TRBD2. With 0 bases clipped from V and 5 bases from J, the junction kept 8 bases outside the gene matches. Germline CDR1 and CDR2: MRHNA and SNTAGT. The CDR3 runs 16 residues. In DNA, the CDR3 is TGTGCCAGCAGTGACTCCTCTAGCGGAAGAGGAGATACGCAGTATTTT. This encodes CASSDSSSGRGDTQYF.

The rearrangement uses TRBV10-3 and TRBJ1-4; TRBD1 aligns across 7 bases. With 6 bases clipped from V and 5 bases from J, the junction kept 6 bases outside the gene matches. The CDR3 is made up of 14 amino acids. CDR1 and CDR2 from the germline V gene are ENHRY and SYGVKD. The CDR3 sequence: CAIRRQGRNEKLFF. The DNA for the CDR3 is TGTGCCATCAGGAGACAGGGACGGAATGAAAAACTGTTTTTT.

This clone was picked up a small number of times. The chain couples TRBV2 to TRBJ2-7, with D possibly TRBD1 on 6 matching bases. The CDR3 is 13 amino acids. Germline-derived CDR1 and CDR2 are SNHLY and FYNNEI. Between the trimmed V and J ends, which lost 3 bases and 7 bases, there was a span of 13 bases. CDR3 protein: CASSDRGTWEQYF. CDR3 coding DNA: TGTGCCAGCAGTGACAGGGGCACTTGGGAGCAGTACTTC.

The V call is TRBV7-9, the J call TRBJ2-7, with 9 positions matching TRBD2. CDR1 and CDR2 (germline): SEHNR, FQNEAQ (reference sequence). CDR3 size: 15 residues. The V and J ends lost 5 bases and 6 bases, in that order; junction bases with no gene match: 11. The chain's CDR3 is CASSPRSGGRGEQYF. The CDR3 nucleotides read TGTGCCAGCAGCCCAAGGAGTGGCGGGAGGGGCGAGCAGTACTTC.

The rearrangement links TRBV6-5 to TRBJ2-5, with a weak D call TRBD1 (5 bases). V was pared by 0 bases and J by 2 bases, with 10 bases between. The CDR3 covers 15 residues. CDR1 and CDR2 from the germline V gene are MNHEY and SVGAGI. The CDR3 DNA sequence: TGTGCCAGCAGTTACTCAGCGACAGCTCAAGAGACCCAGTACTTC. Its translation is CASSYSATAQETQYF.

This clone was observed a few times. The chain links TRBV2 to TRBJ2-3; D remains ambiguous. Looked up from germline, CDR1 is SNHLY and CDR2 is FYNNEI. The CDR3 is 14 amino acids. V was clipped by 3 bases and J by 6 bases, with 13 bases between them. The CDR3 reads CASSDGGLEDTQYF. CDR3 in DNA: TGTGCCAGCAGTGATGGCGGTCTGGAGGATACGCAGTATTTT. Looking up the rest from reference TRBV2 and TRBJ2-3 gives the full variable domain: EPEVTQTPSHQVTQMGQEVILRCVPISNHLYFYWYRQILGQKVEFLVSFYNNEISEKSEIFDDQFSVERPDGSNFTLKIRSTKLEDSAMYFCASSDGGLEDTQYFGPGTRLTVL.

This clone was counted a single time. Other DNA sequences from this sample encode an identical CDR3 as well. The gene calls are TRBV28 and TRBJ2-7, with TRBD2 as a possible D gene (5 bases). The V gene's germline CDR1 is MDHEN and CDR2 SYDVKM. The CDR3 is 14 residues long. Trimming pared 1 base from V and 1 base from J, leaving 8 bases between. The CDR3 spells CASSLSGGSYEQYF. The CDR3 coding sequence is TGTGCCAGCAGTTTATCGGGCGGGTCCTACGAGCAGTACTTC.

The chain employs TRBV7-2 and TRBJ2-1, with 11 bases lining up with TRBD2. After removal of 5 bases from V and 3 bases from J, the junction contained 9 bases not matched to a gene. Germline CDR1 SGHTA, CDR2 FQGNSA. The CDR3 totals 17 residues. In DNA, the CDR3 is TGTGCCAGCAGCACTTCCCCCCTAGCGGGAGGCTACAATGAGCAGTTCTTC. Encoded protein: CASSTSPLAGGYNEQFF.

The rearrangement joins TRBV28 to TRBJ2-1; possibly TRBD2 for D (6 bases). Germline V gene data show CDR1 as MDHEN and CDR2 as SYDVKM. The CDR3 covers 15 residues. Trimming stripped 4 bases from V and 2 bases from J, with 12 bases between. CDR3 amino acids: CASSSLRGTYNEQFF. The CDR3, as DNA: TGTGCCAGCAGTTCTTTGCGGGGAACCTACAATGAGCAGTTCTTC. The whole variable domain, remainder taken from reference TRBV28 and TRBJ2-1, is DVKVTQSSRYLVKRTGEKVFLECVQDMDHENMFWYRQDPGLGLRLIYFSYDVKMKEKGDIPEGYSVSREKKERFSLILESASTNQTSMYLCASSSLRGTYNEQFFGPGTRLTVL.

This CDR3 is CASRGDTYEQYF. CDR3 in DNA: TGTGCCAGCAGGGGAGACACCTACGAGCAGTACTTC. This sequence joins TRBV7-6 and TRBJ2-7, with D possibly TRBD2 on 5 matching bases. Trimming shortened V by 6 bases and J by 2 bases, and 8 bases separated the two germline ends. The germline V gene has CDR1 SGHVS and CDR2 FNYEAQ. CDR3 size: 12 residues. The full variable domain, with the rest looked up from reference TRBV7-6 and TRBJ2-7, is GAGVSQSPRYKVTKRGQDVALRCDPISGHVSLYWYRQALGQGPEFLTYFNYEAQQDKSGLPNDRFSAERPEGSISTLTIQRTEQRDSAMYRCASRGDTYEQYFGPGTRLTVT.

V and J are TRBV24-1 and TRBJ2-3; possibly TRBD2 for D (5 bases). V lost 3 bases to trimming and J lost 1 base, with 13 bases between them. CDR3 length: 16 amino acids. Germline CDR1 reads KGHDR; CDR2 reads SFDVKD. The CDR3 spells CATSDPPTRGTDTQYF. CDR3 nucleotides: TGTGCCACCAGTGATCCCCCGACGAGGGGCACAGATACGCAGTATTTT.

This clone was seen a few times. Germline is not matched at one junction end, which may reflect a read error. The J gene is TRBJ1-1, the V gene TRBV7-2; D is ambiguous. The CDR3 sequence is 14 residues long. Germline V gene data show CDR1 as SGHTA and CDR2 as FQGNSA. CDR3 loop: CASSFGRLKTEAFF. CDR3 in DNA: TGTGCCAGCAGCTTCGGCAGGTTGAAGACTGAAGCTTTCTTT.

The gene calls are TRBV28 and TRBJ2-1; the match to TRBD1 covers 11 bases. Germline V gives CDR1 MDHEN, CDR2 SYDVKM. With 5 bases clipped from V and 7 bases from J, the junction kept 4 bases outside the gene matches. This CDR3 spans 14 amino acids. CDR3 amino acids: CASSTGQGVNEQFF. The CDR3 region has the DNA TGTGCCAGCAGTACGGGACAGGGGGTAAATGAGCAGTTCTTC.

The CDR3 DNA reads as TGTGCCAGCAGCGTAAATACAGCCAGCACAGATACGCAGTATTTT. This gives the protein CASSVNTASTDTQYF. This chain joins TRBV9 and TRBJ2-3; D call uncertain. This CDR3 is built from 15 residues. The V and J ends lost 1 base and 0 bases respectively, with 9 bases between them. In germline, CDR1 is SGDLS, CDR2 YYNGEE.

The CDR3 nucleotides are TGTGCCAGCAGCCAAGGGTCCCCGGGGTATAATCAGCCCCAGCATTTT. It codes for CASSQGSPGYNQPQHF. The rearrangement links TRBV3-1 (or the pseudogene TRBV3-2) to TRBJ1-5, with unresolved D. From germline, CDR1 is LGHDT and CDR2 YNNKEL (reference sequence). The CDR3 covers 16 residues. With 1 base removed from V and 4 bases from J, the gap between germline ends came to 14 bases.

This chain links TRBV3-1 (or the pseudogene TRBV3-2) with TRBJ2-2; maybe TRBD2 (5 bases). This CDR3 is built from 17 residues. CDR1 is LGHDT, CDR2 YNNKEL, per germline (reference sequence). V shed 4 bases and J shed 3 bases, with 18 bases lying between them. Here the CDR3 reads CASSRERFGADTGELFF. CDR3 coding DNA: TGTGCCAGCAGCCGAGAGCGGTTTGGTGCCGACACCGGGGAGCTGTTTTTT.

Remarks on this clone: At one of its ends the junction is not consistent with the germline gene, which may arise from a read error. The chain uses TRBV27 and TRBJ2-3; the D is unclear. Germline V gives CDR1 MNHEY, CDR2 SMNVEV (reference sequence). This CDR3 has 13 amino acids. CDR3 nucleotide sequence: TGTGCCAGCAGTGCACCACCCACATATACGCAGTATTTT. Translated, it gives CASSAPPTYTQYF.

In nucleotides, the CDR3 is TGTGCCAGCAGCCAAGTCGTCGGGACAGGCAATTCACCCCTCCACTTT. Protein sequence: CASSQVVGTGNSPLHF. This chain uses TRBV3-1 (or the pseudogene TRBV3-2) with TRBJ1-6, with TRBD1 identical over 8 bases. Germline CDR1 and CDR2: LGHDT and YNNKEL (reference sequence). The V segment lost 1 base and the J segment 7 bases; nucleotides outside the gene matches: 6. The CDR3 is made up of 16 amino acids.

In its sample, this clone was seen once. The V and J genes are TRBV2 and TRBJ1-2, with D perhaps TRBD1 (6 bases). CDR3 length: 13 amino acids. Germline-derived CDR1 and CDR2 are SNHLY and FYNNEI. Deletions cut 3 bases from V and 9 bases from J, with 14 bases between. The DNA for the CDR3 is TGTGCCAGCAGTGATAGTCGACAGGAGAGCTACACCTTC. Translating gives CASSDSRQESYTF.

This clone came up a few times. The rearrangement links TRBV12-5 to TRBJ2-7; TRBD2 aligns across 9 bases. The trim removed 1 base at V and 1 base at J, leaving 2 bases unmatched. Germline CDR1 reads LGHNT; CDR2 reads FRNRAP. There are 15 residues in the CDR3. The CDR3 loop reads CASGLGTSGSYEQYF. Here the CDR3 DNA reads TGTGCTAGTGGTTTGGGAACTAGCGGGTCCTACGAGCAGTACTTC.

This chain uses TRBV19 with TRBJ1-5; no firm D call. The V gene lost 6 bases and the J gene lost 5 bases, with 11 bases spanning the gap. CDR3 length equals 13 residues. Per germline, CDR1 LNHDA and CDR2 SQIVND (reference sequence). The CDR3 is CASRRRVDQPQHF. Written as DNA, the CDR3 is TGTGCCAGTAGGCGCCGTGTCGATCAGCCCCAGCATTTT.

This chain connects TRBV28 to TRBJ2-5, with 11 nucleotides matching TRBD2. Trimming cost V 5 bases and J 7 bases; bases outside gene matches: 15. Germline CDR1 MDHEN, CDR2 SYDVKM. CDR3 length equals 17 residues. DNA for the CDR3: TGTGCCAGCAGTCCCATCCGACTAGCGGGGAGGGTTGGGACCCAGTACTTC. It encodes CASSPIRLAGRVGTQYF. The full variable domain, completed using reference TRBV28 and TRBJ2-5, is DVKVTQSSRYLVKRTGEKVFLECVQDMDHENMFWYRQDPGLGLRLIYFSYDVKMKEKGDIPEGYSVSREKKERFSLILESASTNQTSMYLCASSPIRLAGRVGTQYFGPGTRLLVL.

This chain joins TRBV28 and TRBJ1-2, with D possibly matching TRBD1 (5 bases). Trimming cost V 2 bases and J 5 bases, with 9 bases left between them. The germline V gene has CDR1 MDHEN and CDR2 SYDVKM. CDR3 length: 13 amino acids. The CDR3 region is CASSLAEGYGYTF. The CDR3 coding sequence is TGTGCCAGCAGTTTAGCGGAGGGGTATGGCTACACCTTC.

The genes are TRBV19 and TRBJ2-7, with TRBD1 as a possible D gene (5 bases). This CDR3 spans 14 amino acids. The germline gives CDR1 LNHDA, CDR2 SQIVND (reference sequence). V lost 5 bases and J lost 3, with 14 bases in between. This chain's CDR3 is CASSLDPGIYEQYF. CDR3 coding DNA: TGTGCCAGTAGTCTGGACCCAGGGATCTACGAGCAGTACTTC. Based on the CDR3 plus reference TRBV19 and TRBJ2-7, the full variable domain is DGGITQSPKYLFRKEGQNVTLSCEQNLNHDAMYWYRQDPGQGLRLIYYSQIVNDFQKGDIAEGYSVSREKKESFPLTVTSAQKNPTAFYLCASSLDPGIYEQYFGPGTRLTVT.

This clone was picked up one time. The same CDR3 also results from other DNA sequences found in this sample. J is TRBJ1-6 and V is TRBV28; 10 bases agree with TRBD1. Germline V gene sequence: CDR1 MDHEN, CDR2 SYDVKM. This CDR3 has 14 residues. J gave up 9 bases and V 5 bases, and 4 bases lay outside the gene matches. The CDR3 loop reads CASSPGQGSSPLHF. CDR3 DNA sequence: TGTGCCAGCAGTCCGGGACAGGGGTCTTCACCCCTCCACTTT.

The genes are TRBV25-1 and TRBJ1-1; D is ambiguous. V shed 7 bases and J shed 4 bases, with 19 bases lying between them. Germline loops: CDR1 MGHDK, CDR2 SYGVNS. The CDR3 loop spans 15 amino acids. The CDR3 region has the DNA TGTGCCAGCAATGCGGGGTGGGGTATGGGCACTGAAGCTTTCTTT. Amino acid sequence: CASNAGWGMGTEAFF. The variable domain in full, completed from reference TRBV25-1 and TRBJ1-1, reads EADIYQTPRYLVIGTGKKITLECSQTMGHDKMYWYQQDPGMELHLIHYSYGVNSTEKGDLSSESTVSRIRTEHFPLTLESARPSHTSQYLCASNAGWGMGTEAFFGQGTRLTVV.

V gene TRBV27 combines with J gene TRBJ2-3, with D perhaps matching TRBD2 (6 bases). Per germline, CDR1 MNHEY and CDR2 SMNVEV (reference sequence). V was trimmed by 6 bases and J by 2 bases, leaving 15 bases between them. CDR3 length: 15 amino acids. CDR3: CASRNQAGPTDTQYF. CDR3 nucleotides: TGTGCCAGCAGAAATCAAGCGGGCCCCACAGATACGCAGTATTTT.

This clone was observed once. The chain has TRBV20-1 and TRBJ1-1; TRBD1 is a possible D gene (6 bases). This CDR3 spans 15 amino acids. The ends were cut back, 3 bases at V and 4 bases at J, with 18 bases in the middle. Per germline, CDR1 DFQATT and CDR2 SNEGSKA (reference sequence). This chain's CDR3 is CSASRTGRSITEAFF. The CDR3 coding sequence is TGCAGTGCTAGTAGAACAGGGAGATCGATCACTGAAGCTTTCTTT.